Presented here are 18 T cell receptor beta chains from one specimen sequenced in a study of blood T cell repertoires in COVID-19. Profiled with immunoSEQ multiplex PCR; TCRdb holds only in-frame clones, not every one. In the table there are 90,000 to 150,000 clones, roughly 88% of which are singletons. The sample consisted of peripheral blood. Receptors originate from a woman between 45 and 60 years old with active or convalescent COVID-19.

The rearrangement links TRBV7-2 to TRBJ2-5; 7 bases fit TRBD2. J lost 4 bases, V lost 5 bases, and 10 bases had no gene match. The CDR3 loop spans 15 amino acids. Germline V gene lookup returns CDR1 SGHTA and CDR2 FQGNSA. CDR3 DNA: TGTGCCAGCAGCCGGGTCCGGGAGCGGGGAGAGACCCAGTACTTC. Protein product: CASSRVRERGETQYF.

The sample holds one count of this clone. The chain carries TRBV19 and TRBJ2-1; D unresolved. CDR3 length equals 10 residues. V was clipped by 8 bases and J by 8 bases, with 7 bases between them. Germline V gene lookup returns CDR1 LNHDA and CDR2 SQIVND (reference sequence). CDR3 DNA: TGTGCCAGTTGCGAATATGAGCAGTTCTTC. It translates to CASCEYEQFF.

The chain carries TRBV4-2 and TRBJ2-1; TRBD2 is a possible D gene (6 bases). V was trimmed by 4 bases and J by 9 bases, leaving 16 bases between them. The CDR3 consists of 14 residues. The germline CDR1 and CDR2 sequences are LGHNA and YNFKEQ. The CDR3 sequence is CASSRKGREGEQFF. The CDR3, as DNA: TGTGCCAGCAGCCGCAAGGGGCGGGAAGGTGAGCAGTTCTTC.

This chain connects TRBV2 to TRBJ2-5; 10 bases align to TRBD1. Germline V gene sequence: CDR1 SNHLY, CDR2 FYNNEI. Trimming removed 6 bases from V and 9 bases from J; junction bases left unmatched: 4. CDR3 length: 12 amino acids. CDR3 in amino acids: CASSRGQGAQYF. CDR3 sequence (DNA): TGTGCCAGCAGCCGCGGACAGGGGGCCCAGTACTTC. The entire variable domain, with the rest obtained from reference TRBV2 and TRBJ2-5, is as follows: EPEVTQTPSHQVTQMGQEVILRCVPISNHLYFYWYRQILGQKVEFLVSFYNNEISEKSEIFDDQFSVERPDGSNFTLKIRSTKLEDSAMYFCASSRGQGAQYFGPGTRLLVL.

The chain links TRBV6-5 to TRBJ1-1, with 9 bases matching TRBD1. The CDR3 spans 15 residues. V gave up 5 bases and J gave up 0 bases; unmatched junction bases: 4. In germline, CDR1 is MNHEY, CDR2 SVGAGI. The CDR3 DNA is TGTGCCAGCAGTCGGGACAGGGCCATGAACACTGAAGCTTTCTTT. Protein product: CASSRDRAMNTEAFF.

V usage is TRBV5-1 and J usage is TRBJ2-3, with TRBD2 as a possible D gene (6 bases). V lost 6 bases, J lost 5 bases, and 16 bases lay in between. This CDR3 region has 14 residues. Germline V CDR1 and CDR2: SGHRS, YFSETQ. CDR3 protein: CASTRTIRGDTQYF. CDR3 in DNA: TGCGCCAGCACTCGGACTATTAGGGGAGATACGCAGTATTTT.

Here the CDR3 reads CASSQGQASLSTDTQYF. CDR3 DNA sequence: TGTGCCAGCAGCCAAGGTCAGGCTAGCTTGTCGACAGATACGCAGTATTTT. The chain employs TRBV3-1 (or the pseudogene TRBV3-2) and TRBJ2-3; possibly TRBD2 for D (5 bases). Germline CDR1 reads LGHDT; CDR2 reads YNNKEL (reference sequence). V was clipped by 1 base and J by 3 bases, with 17 bases between them. The CDR3 spans 17 residues.

Comments on this clone: With a much larger clone just one base away, this may be a read error. This chain uses TRBV24-1 with TRBJ2-1, with D possibly matching TRBD2 (7 bases). CDR3 length equals 16 residues. The germline V gene encodes CDR1 KGHDR and CDR2 SFDVKD. The CDR3 DNA reads TGTGCCACCAGTTATTTGGGGGAGGGGGTGGGCAATGAGCAGTTCTTC. Residues: CATSYLGEGVGNEQFF.

CDR3: CASSQVRGSNYGYTF. DNA for the CDR3: TGTGCCAGCAGCCAAGTTCGGGGGAGTAACTATGGCTACACCTTC. V gene TRBV14 combines with J gene TRBJ1-2, with D tentatively TRBD1 (5 bases). The CDR3 has 15 amino acids. V gave up 1 base and J gave up 1 base, with 10 bases separating them. Germline loops: CDR1 SGHDN, CDR2 FVKESK.

The chain couples TRBV9 to TRBJ2-7; 9 nucleotides agree with TRBD1. J was trimmed by 0 bases and V by 3 bases; bases with no gene match: 4. This CDR3 has 15 amino acids. Germline V gene lookup returns CDR1 SGDLS and CDR2 YYNGEE. Here the CDR3 DNA reads TGTGCCAGCAGCGAGGGGACAGGGAGCTCCTACGAGCAGTACTTC. This encodes CASSEGTGSSYEQYF.

The V gene is TRBV29-1, the J gene TRBJ2-7; the match to TRBD2 covers 9 bases. The germline gives CDR1 SQVTM, CDR2 ANQGSEA. The CDR3 covers 14 residues. The V and J ends lost 7 bases and 0 bases, in that order; junction bases with no gene match: 7. The CDR3 reads CSAVAGASSYEQYF. CDR3 in DNA: TGCAGCGCCGTAGCGGGAGCGAGCTCCTACGAGCAGTACTTC.

The chain employs TRBV3-1 (or the pseudogene TRBV3-2) and TRBJ1-3; D is undetermined. V was clipped by 3 bases and J by 0 bases, with 6 bases between them. The CDR3 extends over 14 amino acids. Germline CDR1 reads LGHDT; CDR2 reads YNNKEL (reference sequence). The CDR3 nucleotides are TGTGCCAGCAGCCAGGCTTACTCTGGAAACACCATATATTTT. It encodes CASSQAYSGNTIYF.

This clone has just a few counts. This chain connects TRBV21-1 to TRBJ2-3; the tabulated D call, TRBD1, remains unverified against the DNA. TRBV21-1 is given as a pseudogene. The CDR3 is 16 amino acids. The CDR3 DNA is TGTGCCAGCAGGAGAAAGACAGGGGCGAGCACAGATACGCAGTATTTT. Translation gives CASRRKTGASTDTQYF.

The CDR3 bases are TGTGCCAGCAGTCAGGACAGAAGCACAGATACGCAGTATTTT. Translation: CASSQDRSTDTQYF. V gene TRBV27 combines with J gene TRBJ2-3; weak D call: TRBD1 (6 bases). V was shortened by 5 bases and J by 0 bases, with 9 bases between the two germline ends. This CDR3 comprises 14 residues. Per the germline V gene, CDR1 is MNHEY and CDR2 is SMNVEV (reference sequence).

The V call is TRBV6-1, the J call TRBJ2-7; perhaps TRBD1 as D (5 bases). Germline CDR1 is MNHNS and CDR2 is SASEGT. V lost 3 bases and J 9 bases, leaving 18 bases between the germline ends. CDR3 length equals 14 residues. The CDR3 sequence: CASSEDTKTTTQYF. The CDR3 region has the DNA TGTGCCAGCAGTGAGGACACCAAAACTACGACGCAGTACTTC.

The V and J genes are TRBV29-1 and TRBJ1-2; D is unclear. This CDR3 region has 12 residues. V shed 2 bases and J shed 6 bases, with 10 bases lying between them. Germline V gene lookup returns CDR1 SQVTM and CDR2 ANQGSEA. CDR3 protein: CSVERGIDGYTF. The CDR3 DNA is TGCAGCGTTGAACGAGGTATCGATGGCTACACCTTC.

The genes are TRBV19 and TRBJ1-2; D might be TRBD1 (5 bases). The CDR3 spans 13 residues. Trimming took 7 bases from V and 4 from J, leaving 13 bases between them. Germline lookup yields CDR1 LNHDA and CDR2 SQIVND (reference sequence). The CDR3 DNA reads as TGTGCCAGTATAGGCGGGGGTAGCTATGGCTACACCTTC. This encodes CASIGGGSYGYTF.

This sequence joins TRBV24-1 and TRBJ1-2; TRBD1 agrees at 9 bases. The germline V gene has CDR1 KGHDR and CDR2 SFDVKD. V was pared by 5 bases and J by 8 bases, with 8 bases of the junction left unmatched. This CDR3 spans 14 amino acids. The CDR3 DNA sequence: TGTGCCACCAGTGGACCCGGACAGGGGCGCGGCTACACCTTC. Translation gives CATSGPGQGRGYTF.